This TCR beta chain was captured in a study of T-cell memory formation after mild COVID-19 (dated by TCRdb to the early 2020s). Regarding the research as a whole: Most TCR sequence clusters were specific to one of the two donors. T-cell clones expanding and contracting after mild COVID-19 in a couple of donors were tracked by longitudinal TCRalpha and TCRbeta repertoire sequencing. Two young, previously healthy adult volunteers made up the cohort, one male and one female.

Sequencing instrument: Illumina NovaSeq 6000. TCRalpha and TCRbeta cDNA libraries were built by 5'RACE with constant-segment primers, adding sample barcodes and unique molecular identifiers. Trizol reagent was used to extract RNA from every sample. Library amplification was performed in two PCR steps, and a second sample barcode and Illumina TruSeq adapters were introduced in the second step. Libraries were sequenced on an Illumina NovaSeq with 2 x 150 bp paired-end reads. Per the source publication's procedure: With migec v1.2.7, reads were demultiplexed and then collapsed into UMI-guided consensus sequences. Using mixcr v2.1.11, the UMI consensuses were aligned to TRA and TRB V and J templates and assembled into clonotypes. A clonotype was counted as expanded or contracted only if both edgeR and NoisET called the change significant, with noise models trained on biological replicates. For edgeR calls, the thresholds were a false discovery rate-adjusted p below 0.01 and a log2 fold-change of 1. As an exploratory analysis of dynamics, max-normalized trajectories of the 1000 most abundant clonotypes were examined by PCA with hierarchical clustering. Separately sequenced CD4+ and CD8+ repertoires were used to assign a CD4 or CD8 phenotype to each responding clone. TCRdb itself trimmed the public reads at Q25 with fastp, ran MiXCR and retained productive beta chains. Rows matching on CDR3 protein sequence are summarized as one entry with the most common DNA and genes. None of the V and J calls come from the authors' own analysis; TCRdb made them. The sample data list roughly 450,000 distinct CDR3 sequences, and over 15% of these were observed just once. The biggest ten clones account for 9% to 15% of the sample.

On the study overall, not on this receptor specifically: Balanced CD4/CD8 phenotypes were observed for clones contracting from day 15 to 85, whereas a bias towards CD4+ was observed for a second wave of clones expanding from day 15 to 37. Some responding clones were detected in pre-infection memory, suggesting pre-existing cross-reactive memory T cells joined the SARS-CoV-2 response. The second-wave clones that peaked on day 37 were not confirmed to be SARS-CoV-2 specific. Contracting CD4+ clones were found mainly in CM and EM memory subsets, while CD8+ clones were enriched in EMRA. Only a couple of mild cases were covered in the study, and larger cohorts including severe cases with pre-infection samples were considered necessary.

V and J are truncated by 0 bases and 0 bases respectively, leaving an intervening sequence of 6 bases. The cysteine opens and the phenylalanine closes a CDR3 of 15 amino acids. Just CDR3 DNA is preserved here, 45 bases in frame from base 1. Sequences SNHLY (CDR1) and FYNNEI (CDR2) are obtained from the germline V gene. Ficoll-Paque density gradient centrifugation was the method used to isolate PBMCs. This clonotype was found a few times. Its antigen specificity is not known. No much larger clone is present one base from it, and per-base qualities are unavailable. The receptor was derived from an adult woman who had mild COVID-19 (a few samples of this study predate the infection). The sample titles of this study are shuffled in the database, so cell type and time point are left out; the donor was told from shared clones. The chain uses TRBV2 and TRBJ1-5; D gene: possibly TRBD1, on 5 matching bases. The sample taken for sequencing was PBMCs or a T cell subset sorted from them (not recorded which). The nucleotide sequence reads as follows: TGTGCCAGCAGTGAAGCCCAGGGTAGCAATCAGCCCCAGCATTTT. This codes for CASSEAQGSNQPQHF. Reference TRBV2 and TRBJ1-5 genes cover what lies past the CDR3, so the full variable domain is EPEVTQTPSHQVTQMGQEVILRCVPISNHLYFYWYRQILGQKVEFLVSFYNNEISEKSEIFDDQFSVERPDGSNFTLKIRSTKLEDSAMYFCASSEAQGSNQPQHFGDGTRLSIL.